This T cell receptor beta chain stems from a study of cytomegalovirus exposure and HLA in healthy donors (dated by TCRdb to about 2017). Context from the whole study: The 666 repertoires of the first cohort and the 120 validation repertoires were produced on the same platform, according to a later analysis. In addition to the first cohort of 666 subjects, a separate validation cohort of 120 different subjects was used. To predict cytomegalovirus infection status, the study brought together high-throughput TCR immunosequencing, statistical association of individual TCRs with disease status, and machine learning. The study was designed to test whether signatures of past pathogen exposure could be identified by cataloging public T cell receptors.

To prepare the library, the immunoSEQ multiplex PCR assay was applied. Per the original workflow: To diagnose cytomegalovirus status from the catalog of TCR beta chain sequences, a statistical classification framework was built. TCRdb mirrors the immuneACCESS table, restricted to in-frame sequences. Some clones are absent from its copies; in checked studies, under half trace to an unresolved V gene, and the reason for the others is unknown. D and trimming come from the DNA, and the V and J calls and clone size come from that table. The sample table records approximately 160,000 clones; approximately 96% of these occur just once. Together, the top ten hold about 0.89% of the sample. The research as a whole found: The validation cohort had no HLA typing available for a later analysis, so co-occurrence within that cohort was assessed over all 130 or so repertoires. Most TCR sequences were seen in very few donors, while some public TCRs were found in many individuals. A total of 150 to 200 TCR beta chains were listed by the study as associated with cytomegalovirus. The authors suggested that the approach could potentially be generalized to other disease states and immunological phenotypes. In vitro tests confirmed that a few of the cytomegalovirus-associated TCR beta chains recognize cytomegalovirus antigens. Cytomegalovirus status was reported to be diagnosed by the classifier with high specificity and sensitivity in both the original and validation cohorts. A later analysis found that TCRs clustered in the first cohort also tended to co-occur in the 110 or so validation repertoires, with more than 90% of cluster scores above 0.

Its CDR3 holds 15 amino acids, cysteine through phenylalanine. Of all the DNA, just the CDR3 is kept, 45 bases in frame from base 1. From the germline V gene, CDR1 is SGHAT and CDR2 is FQNNGV. Here V drops 5 bases and J drops 12 bases, and the junction holds 16 bases not matched to any gene. Of note for this clone: The specificity of this receptor is unknown. No base qualities exist here, and no much larger clone lies one base off it.

Separate from the approximately 670-subject first cohort, the validation cohort of some 130 subjects was the group to which the donors belonged. Material: PBMCs. This chain is built from TRBV11-2 and TRBJ2-1, with 7 bases aligning to TRBD1. The clonotype originates from a woman between 18 and 29 years old in good health and CMV-seronegative. The CDR3 protein sequence reads: CASSHNKTRQGGQFF. The DNA reads TGTGCCAGCAGCCATAATAAAACCAGACAGGGCGGGCAGTTCTTC.